One and the same sample provided the 18 T cell receptor beta chains below, sequenced in a study of blood T cells in healthy people across ages (dated by TCRdb to 2014 to 2015). Libraries were prepared through 5' RACE. The sequencer was an Illumina HiSeq 2500. A second PCR of roughly 7 to 11 cycles was performed with a sample-barcoded 5' primer and a J-beta primer mix. The public reads were reanalyzed by TCRdb: fastp trimming at Q25, MiXCR alignment, in-frame beta chains only. Each entry merges the rows of one CDR3 protein and shows their most common DNA and genes. The sample table records 650,000 to 700,000 distinct CDR3 sequences; roughly half of these occur just once. Less than 15% of the sample is held by the ten biggest clonotypes. The sequenced sample consisted of blood. The source is an elderly woman in good health.

In DNA form, the CDR3 reads TGCGCCAGCAGTGAGTCTGGGACAGGGCCCCGTGAGCAGTACTTC. It encodes CASSESGTGPREQYF. The gene calls are TRBV10-1 and TRBJ2-5, with 9 bases that match TRBD1. The CDR3 spans 15 residues. J was trimmed by 11 bases and V by 0 bases; bases with no gene match: 10. CDR1 and CDR2 from the germline V gene are WNHNN and SYGVQD (reference sequence).

A remark on this clonotype: This may be a read error: a much more frequent sequence differs by one nucleotide. V gene TRBV7-9 combines with J gene TRBJ2-3; 8 positions match TRBD2. Germline lookup yields CDR1 SEHNR and CDR2 FQNEAQ (reference sequence). This CDR3 is built from 16 residues. The CDR3 loop is CASSAASGLATDRQYF. CDR3 DNA: TGTGCCAGCAGCGCAGCTAGCGGGTTGGCTACAGATAGGCAGTATTTT.

The J gene is TRBJ2-1, the V gene TRBV4-2; 7 positions match TRBD1. This CDR3 is 16 amino acids long. V dropped 0 bases and J dropped 0; count of bases not matched to a gene: 2. Germline V gene lookup returns CDR1 LGHNA and CDR2 YNFKEQ. The CDR3: CASSQEGQSSYNEQFF. CDR3 DNA sequence: TGTGCCAGCAGCCAAGAGGGACAGAGCTCCTACAATGAGCAGTTCTTC.

CDR3 loop: CASSGRELGGTEAFF. Here the CDR3 DNA reads TGTGCCAGCAGTGGCAGGGAGTTGGGTGGCACTGAAGCTTTCTTT. V gene TRBV6-1 combines with J gene TRBJ1-1; TRBD1 might be the D (5 bases). V was clipped by 4 bases and J by 4 bases, with 16 bases between them. CDR3 size: 15 residues. Looked up from germline, CDR1 is MNHNS and CDR2 is SASEGT.

This clonotype showed up just a few times. This chain links TRBV5-4 with TRBJ2-1; a possible D gene is TRBD2 (7 bases). Germline loops: CDR1 SGHNT, CDR2 YYREEE (reference sequence). The CDR3 extends over 14 amino acids. V lost 9 bases, J lost 7 bases, and 20 bases lay in between. CDR3 nucleotide sequence: TGTGCCAAAAGTACTTTGGGAGGGGGGAATGAGCAGTTCTTC. It specifies CAKSTLGGGNEQFF.

This clonotype has just a few counts. It may be a read error: a sequence one base away is much more abundant. The CDR3 sequence: CASSLALRTSGTYGQYF. CDR3 coding DNA: TGTGCCAGCAGCTTAGCCCTGAGAACTAGCGGGACCTACGGGCAGTACTTC. The genes are TRBV7-6 and TRBJ2-4, with 10 bases lining up with TRBD2. V gave up 0 bases and J gave up 13 bases; unmatched junction bases: 15. Germline-derived CDR1 and CDR2 are SGHVS and FNYEAQ. This CDR3 region has 17 residues.

V usage is TRBV12-3 or TRBV12-4 and J usage is TRBJ2-3; 8 positions match TRBD1. The CDR3 has 14 amino acids. After removal of 3 bases from V and 5 bases from J, the junction contained 4 bases not matched to a gene. CDR3 sequence: CASSFRRGQDTQYF. In DNA form, the CDR3 reads TGTGCCAGCAGTTTCCGCAGGGGGCAAGATACGCAGTATTTT.

As concerns this clonotype: A read error may explain this, as a much larger clone is one base away. The chain has TRBV7-7 and TRBJ2-1; 12 bases are shared with TRBD2. CDR1 and CDR2 from the germline V gene are SSHAT and FNYEAQ (reference sequence). Trimming cost V 5 bases and J 8 bases; bases outside gene matches: 7. The CDR3 runs 15 residues. The CDR3 DNA is TGTGCCAGCAGCGTCCGACTAGCGGGAGAGCATGAGCAGTTCTTC. It specifies CASSVRLAGEHEQFF.

This clonotype occurred many times. CDR3 protein: CATTLGYTDTQYF. The CDR3 bases are TGTGCCACCACCCTAGGGTACACAGATACGCAGTATTTT. The chain employs TRBV10-3 and TRBJ2-3; D uncertain. Germline V CDR1 and CDR2: ENHRY, SYGVKD. The germline V and J ends were trimmed by 10 bases and 2 bases, with 13 bases remaining between them. The CDR3 is made up of 13 amino acids.

This clonotype was counted a few times. The rearrangement uses TRBV27 and TRBJ1-1; 8 bases are a match to TRBD1. Germline V gene lookup returns CDR1 MNHEY and CDR2 SMNVEV (reference sequence). The junction had 6 bases not matched to a gene; V was cut back by 6 bases and J by 3 bases. This CDR3 region has 14 residues. CDR3 in DNA: TGTGCCAGCAGAAGGGACAGGCGGTACACTGAAGCTTTCTTT. Translating gives CASRRDRRYTEAFF.

This clonotype was seen ten or more times. The chain links TRBV5-1 to TRBJ2-1, with 8 bases fitting TRBD2. Germline values: CDR1 SGHRS, CDR2 YFSETQ. Trimming cost V 2 bases and J 13 bases; bases outside gene matches: 8. The CDR3 covers 13 residues. This chain's CDR3 is CASSFGGEEFQFF. In DNA, the CDR3 is TGCGCCAGCAGCTTCGGGGGGGAGGAGTTTCAGTTCTTC.

This clonotype has a handful of counts. The V gene is TRBV5-5, the J gene TRBJ1-5; perhaps TRBD1 as D (5 bases). Trimming cost V 3 bases and J 4 bases, with 14 bases left between them. Germline CDR1 reads SGHKS; CDR2 reads YYEKEE (reference sequence). This CDR3 spans 15 amino acids. The chain's CDR3 is CASSSGPRGNQPQHF. The CDR3 DNA is TGTGCCAGCAGCTCGGGACCCCGGGGGAATCAGCCCCAGCATTTT.

The chain links TRBV14 to TRBJ1-2; TRBD1 might be the D (5 bases). Trimming left V 1 base short and J 4 bases short, with 13 bases between. Per germline, CDR1 SGHDN and CDR2 FVKESK. The CDR3 sequence is 15 residues long. The CDR3 DNA reads TGTGCCAGCAGCCAAGGGGCCAAGGGACGCTATGGCTACACCTTC. Amino acids: CASSQGAKGRYGYTF.

This clonotype was detected only a few times. This chain joins TRBV9 and TRBJ2-4, with 13 bases fitting TRBD2. V trimming: 3 bases; J trimming: 6 bases; junction bases outside the gene matches: 6. The CDR3 has 16 residues. Germline V gene lookup returns CDR1 SGDLS and CDR2 YYNGEE. The CDR3 here is CASSAGGLAGVNIQYF. For the CDR3, the DNA is TGTGCCAGCAGCGCCGGCGGACTAGCGGGGGTAAACATTCAGTACTTC.

This clonotype was seen a single time. The gene calls are TRBV4-2 and TRBJ2-5, with 9 nucleotides matching TRBD2. CDR3 length: 17 amino acids. V lost 1 base and J lost 1; bases outside the gene matches: 7. Germline V gives CDR1 LGHNA, CDR2 YNFKEQ. The CDR3 sequence: CASSQVKRAGGQETQYF. CDR3 DNA sequence: TGTGCCAGCAGCCAAGTGAAGAGAGCGGGGGGCCAAGAGACCCAGTACTTC.

V and J are TRBV20-1 and TRBJ2-5; 10 nucleotides match TRBD2. The V segment lost 3 bases and the J segment 4 bases; nucleotides outside the gene matches: 11. Germline CDR1 and CDR2: DFQATT and SNEGSKA (reference sequence). The CDR3 is 16 residues long. The CDR3 DNA is TGCAGTGCTAGCCCCACACTAGCGGGATTAGGAGAGACCCAGTACTTC. It specifies CSASPTLAGLGETQYF.

This clonotype was counted once. The chain combines TRBV29-1 with TRBJ1-1; tentative D call: TRBD1 (5 bases). The CDR3 totals 14 residues. Germline-derived CDR1 and CDR2 are SQVTM and ANQGSEA. The V and J ends lost 6 bases and 0 bases respectively, with 14 bases between them. The CDR3 nucleotides read TGCAGCGTCGGGACGGCTAACATGAACACTGAAGCTTTCTTT. Its translation is CSVGTANMNTEAFF.

This clonotype has a count of ten or more. The genes are TRBV9 and TRBJ2-4; D unclear. CDR1 is SGDLS and CDR2 is YYNGEE in the germline V gene. The CDR3 spans 16 residues. V was clipped by 0 bases and J by 4 bases, with 14 bases between them. The CDR3 nucleotides are TGTGCCAGCAGCGTAGGCAGTGCTCCCGAGAAAAACATTCAGTACTTC. Its protein is CASSVGSAPEKNIQYF.